This T cell receptor (beta chain) was sequenced for a study of blood T cell repertoires in COVID-19. Study background: The samples span acute and convalescent COVID-19 from the United States, Italy and Spain.

The CDR3 runs to 15 residues. Germline assignment: CDR1 SGHTA and CDR2 FQGTGA. V was clipped by 2 bases and J by 1 base, with 11 bases between them. It was during active infection that Seattle patients were enrolled and then longitudinally followed. The authors' processing: Quantification of nucleated cells was approximated via reference gene primer amplification. Repertoires were generated with immunoSEQ multiplex PCR, while TCRdb's copy carries only in-frame clones and drops some. The D gene and trimming were derived from the DNA, and the V and J assignments and clone size from that table. Seen here are about 300,000 clones, about 81% observed once, and the top ten hold about 1.5%.

The sequencing input was peripheral blood. The chain recombines TRBV7-3 with TRBJ1-1; a weak D match, TRBD1 (6 bases). This clonotype originated in a human donor with COVID-19, enrolled during active disease. The donor label of this sample is uncertain. The DNA for the CDR3 is TGTGCCAGCAGCTTATATCGGGGGGCGAACACTGAAGCTTTCTTT. Its translation: CASSLYRGANTEAFF. Full variable domain (remainder filled in from reference TRBV7-3 and TRBJ1-1): GAGVSQTPSNKVTEKGKYVELRCDPISGHTALYWYRQSLGQGPEFLIYFQGTGAADDSGLPNDRFFAVRPEGSVSTLKIQRTERGDSAVYLCASSLYRGANTEAFFGQGTRLTVV.